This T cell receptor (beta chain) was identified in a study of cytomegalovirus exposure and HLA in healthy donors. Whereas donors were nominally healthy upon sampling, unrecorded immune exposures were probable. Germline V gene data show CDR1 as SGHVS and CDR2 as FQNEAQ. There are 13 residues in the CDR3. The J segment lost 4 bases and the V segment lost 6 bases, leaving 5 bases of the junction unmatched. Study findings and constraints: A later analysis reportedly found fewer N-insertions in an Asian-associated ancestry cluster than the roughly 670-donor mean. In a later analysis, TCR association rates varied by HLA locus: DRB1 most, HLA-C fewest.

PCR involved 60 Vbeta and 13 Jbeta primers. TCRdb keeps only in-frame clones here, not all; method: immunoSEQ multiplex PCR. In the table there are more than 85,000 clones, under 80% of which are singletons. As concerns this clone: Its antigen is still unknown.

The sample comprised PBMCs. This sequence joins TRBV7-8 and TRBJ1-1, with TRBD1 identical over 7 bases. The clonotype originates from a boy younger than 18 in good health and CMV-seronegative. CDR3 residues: CASSTPGGTEAFF. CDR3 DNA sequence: TGTGCCAGCAGTACACCAGGGGGCACTGAAGCTTTCTTT. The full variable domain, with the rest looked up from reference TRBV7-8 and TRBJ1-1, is GAGVSQSPRYKVAKRGQDVALRCDPISGHVSLFWYQQALGQGPEFLTYFQNEAQLDKSGLPSDRFFAERPEGSVSTLKIQRTQQEDSAVYLCASSTPGGTEAFFGQGTRLTVV.